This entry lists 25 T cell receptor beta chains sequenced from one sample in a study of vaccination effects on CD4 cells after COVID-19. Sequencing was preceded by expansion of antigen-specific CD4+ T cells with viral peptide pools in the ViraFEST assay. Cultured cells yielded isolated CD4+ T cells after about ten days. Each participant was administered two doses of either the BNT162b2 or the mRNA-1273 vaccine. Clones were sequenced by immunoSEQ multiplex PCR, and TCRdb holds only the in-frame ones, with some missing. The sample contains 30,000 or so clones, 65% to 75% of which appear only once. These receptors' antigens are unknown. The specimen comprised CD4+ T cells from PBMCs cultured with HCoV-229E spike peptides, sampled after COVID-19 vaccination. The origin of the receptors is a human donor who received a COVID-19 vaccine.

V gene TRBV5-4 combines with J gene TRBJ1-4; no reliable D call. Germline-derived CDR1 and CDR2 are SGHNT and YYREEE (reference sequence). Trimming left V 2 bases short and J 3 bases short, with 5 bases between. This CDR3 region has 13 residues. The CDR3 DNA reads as TGTGCCAGCAGCTTCCTGGCTAATGAAAAACTGTTTTTT. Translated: CASSFLANEKLFF.

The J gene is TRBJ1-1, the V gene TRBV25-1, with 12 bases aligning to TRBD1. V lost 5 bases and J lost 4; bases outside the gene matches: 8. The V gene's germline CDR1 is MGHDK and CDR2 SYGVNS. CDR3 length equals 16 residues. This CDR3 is CASSKGTGGMGTEAFF. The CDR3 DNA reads TGTGCCAGCAGTAAAGGGACAGGGGGCATGGGCACTGAAGCTTTCTTT.

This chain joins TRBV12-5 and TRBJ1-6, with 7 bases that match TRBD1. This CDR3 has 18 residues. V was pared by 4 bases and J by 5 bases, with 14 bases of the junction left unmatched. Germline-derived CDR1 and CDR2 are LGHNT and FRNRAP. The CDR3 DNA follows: TGTGCTAGTGGTTGGACAGGATGGGTCGTCTCGGATAATTCACCCCTCCACTTT. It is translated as CASGWTGWVVSDNSPLHF.

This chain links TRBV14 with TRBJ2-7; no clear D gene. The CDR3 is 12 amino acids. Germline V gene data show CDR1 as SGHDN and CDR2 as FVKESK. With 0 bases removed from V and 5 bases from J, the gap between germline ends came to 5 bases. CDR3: CASSQDYNEQYF. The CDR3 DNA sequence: TGTGCCAGCAGCCAAGATTATAACGAGCAGTACTTC.

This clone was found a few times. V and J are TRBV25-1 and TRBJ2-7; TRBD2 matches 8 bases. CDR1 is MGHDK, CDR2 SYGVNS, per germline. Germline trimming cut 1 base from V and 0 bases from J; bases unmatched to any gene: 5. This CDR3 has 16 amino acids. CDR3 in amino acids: CASSEFAGGSSYEQYF. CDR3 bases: TGTGCCAGCAGTGAATTCGCGGGGGGCAGCTCCTACGAGCAGTACTTC.

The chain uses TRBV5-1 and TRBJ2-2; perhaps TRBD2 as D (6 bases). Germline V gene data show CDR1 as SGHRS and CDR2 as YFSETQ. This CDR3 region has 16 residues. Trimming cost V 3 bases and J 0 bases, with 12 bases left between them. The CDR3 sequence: CASSSRGSANTGELFF. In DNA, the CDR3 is TGCGCCAGCAGCTCGCGGGGTTCCGCGAACACCGGGGAGCTGTTTTTT. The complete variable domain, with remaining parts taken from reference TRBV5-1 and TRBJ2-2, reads KAGVTQTPRYLIKTRGQQVTLSCSPISGHRSVSWYQQTPGQGLQFLFEYFSETQRNKGNFPGRFSGRQFSNSRSEMNVSTLELGDSALYLCASSSRGSANTGELFFGEGSRLTVL.

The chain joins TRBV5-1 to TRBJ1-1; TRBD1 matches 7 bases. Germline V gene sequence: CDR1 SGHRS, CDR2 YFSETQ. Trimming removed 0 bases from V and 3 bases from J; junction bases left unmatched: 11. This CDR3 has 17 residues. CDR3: CASSLGSLLDRDTEAFF. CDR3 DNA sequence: TGCGCCAGCAGCTTGGGGAGTCTACTTGACAGGGACACTGAAGCTTTCTTT.

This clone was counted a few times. Here the CDR3 DNA reads TGTGCCAGCAGCTTGGGGGGACCCAAAAACATTCAGTACTTC. Translated, it gives CASSLGGPKNIQYF. The V call is TRBV5-4, the J call TRBJ2-4; TRBD1 or TRBD2 may be the D gene (5 bases each). The germline V gene encodes CDR1 SGHNT and CDR2 YYREEE (reference sequence). CDR3 length equals 14 residues. The ends were cut back, 0 bases at V and 2 bases at J, with 6 bases in the middle.

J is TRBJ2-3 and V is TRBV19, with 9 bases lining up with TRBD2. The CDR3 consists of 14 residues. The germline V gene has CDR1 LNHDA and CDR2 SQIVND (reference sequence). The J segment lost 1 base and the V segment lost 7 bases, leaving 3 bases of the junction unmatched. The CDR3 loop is CASTRTSGTDTQYF. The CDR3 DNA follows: TGTGCCAGTACGAGGACTAGCGGCACAGATACGCAGTATTTT.

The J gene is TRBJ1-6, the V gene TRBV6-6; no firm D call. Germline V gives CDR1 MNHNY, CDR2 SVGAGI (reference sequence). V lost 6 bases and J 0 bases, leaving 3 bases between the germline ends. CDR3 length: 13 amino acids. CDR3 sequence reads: CASRSSYNSPLHF. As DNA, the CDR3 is TGTGCCAGCAGGAGCTCCTATAATTCACCCCTCCACTTT.

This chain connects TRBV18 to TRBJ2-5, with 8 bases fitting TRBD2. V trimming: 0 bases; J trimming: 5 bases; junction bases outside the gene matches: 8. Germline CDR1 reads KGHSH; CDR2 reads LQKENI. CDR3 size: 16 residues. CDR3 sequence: CASSPPNSGADETQYF. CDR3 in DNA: TGTGCCAGCTCACCACCTAATAGCGGGGCAGACGAGACCCAGTACTTC.

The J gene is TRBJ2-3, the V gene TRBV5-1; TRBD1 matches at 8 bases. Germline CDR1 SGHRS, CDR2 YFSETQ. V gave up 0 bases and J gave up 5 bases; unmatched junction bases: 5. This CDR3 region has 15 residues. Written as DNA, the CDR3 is TGCGCCAGCAGCTTGGACCGAACAGGGGGAGATACGCAGTATTTT. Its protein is CASSLDRTGGDTQYF. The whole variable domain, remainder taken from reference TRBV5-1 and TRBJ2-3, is KAGVTQTPRYLIKTRGQQVTLSCSPISGHRSVSWYQQTPGQGLQFLFEYFSETQRNKGNFPGRFSGRQFSNSRSEMNVSTLELGDSALYLCASSLDRTGGDTQYFGPGTRLTVL.

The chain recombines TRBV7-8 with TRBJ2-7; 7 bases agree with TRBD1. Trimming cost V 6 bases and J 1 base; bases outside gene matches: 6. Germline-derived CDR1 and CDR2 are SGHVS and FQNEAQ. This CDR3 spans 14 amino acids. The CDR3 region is CASSSDRESYEQYF. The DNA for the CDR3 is TGTGCCAGCAGTTCCGACAGGGAGTCCTACGAGCAGTACTTC.

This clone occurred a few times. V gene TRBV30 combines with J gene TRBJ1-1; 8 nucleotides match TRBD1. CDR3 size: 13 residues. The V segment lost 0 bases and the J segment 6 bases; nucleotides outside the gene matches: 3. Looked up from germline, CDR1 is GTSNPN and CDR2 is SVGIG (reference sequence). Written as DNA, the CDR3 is TGTGCCTGGAGTGTCGACAGGGGAGCTGAAGCTTTCTTT. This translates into CAWSVDRGAEAFF.

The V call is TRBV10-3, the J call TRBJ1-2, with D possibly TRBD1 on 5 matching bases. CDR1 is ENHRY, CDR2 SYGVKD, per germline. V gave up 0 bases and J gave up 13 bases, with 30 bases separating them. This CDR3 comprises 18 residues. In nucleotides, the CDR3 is TGTGCCATCAGTGAGTCGATGGGCCCCGGGACGGCCCTTCGCCGACGCACCTTC. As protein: CAISESMGPGTALRRRTF.

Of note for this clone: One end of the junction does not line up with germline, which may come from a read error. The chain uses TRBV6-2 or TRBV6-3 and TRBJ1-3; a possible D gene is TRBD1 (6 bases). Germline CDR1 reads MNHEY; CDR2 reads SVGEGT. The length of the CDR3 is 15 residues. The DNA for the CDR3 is TGTGCCAGCAGTTCAAAAACAGGGACTGGAAACATCATATATTTT. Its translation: CASSSKTGTGNIIYF.

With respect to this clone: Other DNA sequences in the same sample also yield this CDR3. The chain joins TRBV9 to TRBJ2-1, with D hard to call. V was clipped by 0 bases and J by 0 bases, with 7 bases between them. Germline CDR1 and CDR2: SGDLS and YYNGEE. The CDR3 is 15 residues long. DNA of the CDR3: TGTGCCAGCAGCGTAGGCTCCACCTCCTACAATGAGCAGTTCTTC. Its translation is CASSVGSTSYNEQFF.

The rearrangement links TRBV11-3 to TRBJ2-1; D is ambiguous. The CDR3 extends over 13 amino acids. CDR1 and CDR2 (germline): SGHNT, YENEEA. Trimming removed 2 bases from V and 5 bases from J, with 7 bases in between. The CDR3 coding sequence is TGTGCCAGCAGCTTAACCGTAGACAATGAGCAGTTCTTC. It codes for CASSLTVDNEQFF.

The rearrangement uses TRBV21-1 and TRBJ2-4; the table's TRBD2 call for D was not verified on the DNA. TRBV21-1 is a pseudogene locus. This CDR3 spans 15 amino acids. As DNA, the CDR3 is TGTGCCACCACCGGGAGGAGACTTGGCAAAAACATTCAGTACTTC. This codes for CATTGRRLGKNIQYF.

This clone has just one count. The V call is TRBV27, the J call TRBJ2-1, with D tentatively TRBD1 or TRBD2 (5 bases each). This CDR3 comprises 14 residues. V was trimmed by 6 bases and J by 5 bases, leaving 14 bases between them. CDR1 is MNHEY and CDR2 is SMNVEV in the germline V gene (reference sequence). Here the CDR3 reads CASRTTRGDNEQFF. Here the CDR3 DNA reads TGTGCCAGCAGAACGACAAGGGGAGACAATGAGCAGTTCTTC.

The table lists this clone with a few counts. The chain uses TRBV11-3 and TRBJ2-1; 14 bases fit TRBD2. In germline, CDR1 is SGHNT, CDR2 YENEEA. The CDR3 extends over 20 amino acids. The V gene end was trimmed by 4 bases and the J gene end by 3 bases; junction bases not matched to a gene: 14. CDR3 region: CASSSRWAGTSGRGYNEQFF. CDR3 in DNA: TGTGCCAGCAGCTCTCGGTGGGCAGGGACTAGCGGGAGAGGCTACAATGAGCAGTTCTTC.

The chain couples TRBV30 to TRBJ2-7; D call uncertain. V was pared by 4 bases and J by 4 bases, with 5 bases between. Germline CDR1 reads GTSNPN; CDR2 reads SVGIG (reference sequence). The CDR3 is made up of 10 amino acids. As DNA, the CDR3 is TGTGCCTGGAAGACGTACGAGCAGTACTTC. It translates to CAWKTYEQYF.

CDR3 loop: CAWSAGYGQPQHF. The CDR3 DNA follows: TGTGCCTGGAGCGCAGGGTATGGTCAGCCCCAGCATTTT. The chain joins TRBV30 to TRBJ1-5, with D perhaps TRBD1 (5 bases). CDR3 size: 13 residues. Trimming removed 3 bases at V and 6 bases at J, with 12 bases between. The V gene's germline CDR1 is GTSNPN and CDR2 SVGIG (reference sequence).

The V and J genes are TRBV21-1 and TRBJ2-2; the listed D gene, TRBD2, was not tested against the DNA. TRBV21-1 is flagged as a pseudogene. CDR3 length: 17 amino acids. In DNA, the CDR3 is TGTGCCAGCAGAGGACTAGCGGGAGGAGGTAACACCGGGGAGCTGTTTTTT. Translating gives CASRGLAGGGNTGELFF.

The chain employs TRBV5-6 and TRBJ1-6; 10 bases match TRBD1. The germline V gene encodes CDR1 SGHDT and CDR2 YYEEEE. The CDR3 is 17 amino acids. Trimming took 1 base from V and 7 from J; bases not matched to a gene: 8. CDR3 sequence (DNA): TGTGCCAGCAGCTTGACTCCGGGACAGGGGCGGAATTCACCCCTCCACTTT. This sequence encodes CASSLTPGQGRNSPLHF.